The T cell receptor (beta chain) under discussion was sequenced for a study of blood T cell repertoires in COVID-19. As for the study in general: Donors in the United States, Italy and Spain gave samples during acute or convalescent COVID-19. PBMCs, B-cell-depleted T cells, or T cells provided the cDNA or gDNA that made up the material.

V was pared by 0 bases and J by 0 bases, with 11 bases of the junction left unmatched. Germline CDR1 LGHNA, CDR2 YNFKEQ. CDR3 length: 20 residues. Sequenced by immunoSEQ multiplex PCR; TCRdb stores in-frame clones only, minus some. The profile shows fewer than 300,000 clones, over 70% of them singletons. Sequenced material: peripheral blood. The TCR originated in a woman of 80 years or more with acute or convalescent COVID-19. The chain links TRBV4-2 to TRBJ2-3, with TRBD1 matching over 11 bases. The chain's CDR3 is CASSQDPGTGGFSSTDTQYF. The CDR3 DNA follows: TGTGCCAGCAGCCAAGATCCGGGGACAGGGGGTTTCTCTAGCACAGATACGCAGTATTTT.